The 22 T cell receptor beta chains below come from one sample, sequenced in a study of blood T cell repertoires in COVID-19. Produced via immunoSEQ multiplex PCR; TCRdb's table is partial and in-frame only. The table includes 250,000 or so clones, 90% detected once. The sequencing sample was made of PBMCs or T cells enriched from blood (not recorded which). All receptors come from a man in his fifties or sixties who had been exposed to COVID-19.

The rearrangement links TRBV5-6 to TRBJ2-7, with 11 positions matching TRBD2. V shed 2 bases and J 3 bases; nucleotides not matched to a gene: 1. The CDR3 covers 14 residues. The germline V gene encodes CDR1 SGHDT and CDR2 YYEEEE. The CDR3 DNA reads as TGTGCCAGCAGCTTACTAGCGGGGGTCTACGAGCAGTACTTC. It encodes CASSLLAGVYEQYF.

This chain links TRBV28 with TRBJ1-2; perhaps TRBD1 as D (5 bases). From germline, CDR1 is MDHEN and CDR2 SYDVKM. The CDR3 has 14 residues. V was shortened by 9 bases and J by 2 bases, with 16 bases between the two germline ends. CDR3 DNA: TGTGCCAGTGGGAGGGGATTACCAAACTATGGCTACACCTTC. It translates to CASGRGLPNYGYTF.

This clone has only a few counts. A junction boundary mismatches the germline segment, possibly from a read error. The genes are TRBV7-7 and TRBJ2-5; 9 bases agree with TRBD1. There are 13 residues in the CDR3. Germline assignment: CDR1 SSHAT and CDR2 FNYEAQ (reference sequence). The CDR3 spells CASSIDRGGSQYF. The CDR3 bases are TGTGCTAGCAGCATCGACAGGGGGGGGTCCCAGTACTTC.

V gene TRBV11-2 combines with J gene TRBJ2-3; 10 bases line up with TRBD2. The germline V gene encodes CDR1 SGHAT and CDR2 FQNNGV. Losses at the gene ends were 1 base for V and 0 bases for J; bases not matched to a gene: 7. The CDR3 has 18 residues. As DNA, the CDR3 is TGTGCCAGCAGCTTAGGGGCTAGCGGGGGCCCTAGCACAGATACGCAGTATTTT. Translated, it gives CASSLGASGGPSTDTQYF. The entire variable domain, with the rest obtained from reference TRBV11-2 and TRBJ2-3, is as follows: EAGVAQSPRYKIIEKRQSVAFWCNPISGHATLYWYQQILGQGPKLLIQFQNNGVVDDSQLPKDRFSAERLKGVDSTLKIQPAKLEDSAVYLCASSLGASGGPSTDTQYFGPGTRLTVL.

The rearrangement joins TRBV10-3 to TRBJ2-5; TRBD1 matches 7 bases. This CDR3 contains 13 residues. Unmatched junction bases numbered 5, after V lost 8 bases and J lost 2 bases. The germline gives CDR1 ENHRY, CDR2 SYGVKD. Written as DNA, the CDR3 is TGTGCCATCCGCAGGACAGGACAAGAGACCCAGTACTTC. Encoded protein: CAIRRTGQETQYF.

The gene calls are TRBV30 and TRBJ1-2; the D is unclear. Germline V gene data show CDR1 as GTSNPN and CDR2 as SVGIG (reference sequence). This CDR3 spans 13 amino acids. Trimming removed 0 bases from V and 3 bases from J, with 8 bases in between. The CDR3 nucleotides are TGTGCCTGGAGTGTATCTCAGTACTATGGCTACACCTTC. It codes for CAWSVSQYYGYTF.

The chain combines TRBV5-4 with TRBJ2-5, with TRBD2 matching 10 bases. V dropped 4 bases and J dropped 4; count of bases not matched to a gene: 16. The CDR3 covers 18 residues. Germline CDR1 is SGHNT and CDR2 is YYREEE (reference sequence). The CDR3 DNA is TGTGCCAGCAGCAAGTGGTCCCCTCTAGCGGGAGATCGAGAGACCCAGTACTTC. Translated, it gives CASSKWSPLAGDRETQYF.

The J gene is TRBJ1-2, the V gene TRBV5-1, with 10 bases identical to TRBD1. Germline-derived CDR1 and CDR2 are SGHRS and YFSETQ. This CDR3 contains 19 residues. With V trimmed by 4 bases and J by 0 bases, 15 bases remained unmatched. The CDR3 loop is CASSLGQGDYLIANYGYTF. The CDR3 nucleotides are TGCGCCAGCAGCCTCGGACAGGGGGACTACTTAATAGCTAACTATGGCTACACCTTC.

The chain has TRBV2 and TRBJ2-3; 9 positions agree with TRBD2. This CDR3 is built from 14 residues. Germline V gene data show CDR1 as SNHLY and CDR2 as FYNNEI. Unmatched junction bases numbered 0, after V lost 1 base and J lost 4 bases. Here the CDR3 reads CASSEGTSADTQYF. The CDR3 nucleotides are TGTGCCAGCAGTGAAGGGACTAGCGCAGATACGCAGTATTTT.

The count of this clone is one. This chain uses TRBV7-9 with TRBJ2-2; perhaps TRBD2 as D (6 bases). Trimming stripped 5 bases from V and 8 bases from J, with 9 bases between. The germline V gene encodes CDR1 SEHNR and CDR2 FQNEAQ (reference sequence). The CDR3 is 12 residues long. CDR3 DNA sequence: TGTGCCAGCAGCCCCCGGGGGGGGGAGCTGTTTTTT. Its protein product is CASSPRGGELFF. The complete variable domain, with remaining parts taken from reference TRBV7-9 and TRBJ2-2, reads DTGVSQNPRHKITKRGQNVTFRCDPISEHNRLYWYRQTLGQGPEFLTYFQNEAQLEKSRLLSDRFSAERPKGSFSTLEIQRTEQGDSAMYLCASSPRGGELFFGEGSRLTVL.

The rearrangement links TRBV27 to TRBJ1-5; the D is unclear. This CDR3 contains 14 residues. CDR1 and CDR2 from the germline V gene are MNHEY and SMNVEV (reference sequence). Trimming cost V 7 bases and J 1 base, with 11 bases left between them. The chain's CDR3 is CASKRTGSNQPQHF. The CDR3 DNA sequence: TGTGCCAGCAAACGGACGGGGAGCAATCAGCCCCAGCATTTT.

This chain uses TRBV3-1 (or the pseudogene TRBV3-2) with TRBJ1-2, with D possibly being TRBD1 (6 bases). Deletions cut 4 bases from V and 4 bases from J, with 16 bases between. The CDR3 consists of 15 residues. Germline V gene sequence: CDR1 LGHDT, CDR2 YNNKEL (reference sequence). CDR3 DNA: TGTGCCAGCAGCCTCTCAGGGGCTCCTTCCTATGGCTACACCTTC. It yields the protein CASSLSGAPSYGYTF.

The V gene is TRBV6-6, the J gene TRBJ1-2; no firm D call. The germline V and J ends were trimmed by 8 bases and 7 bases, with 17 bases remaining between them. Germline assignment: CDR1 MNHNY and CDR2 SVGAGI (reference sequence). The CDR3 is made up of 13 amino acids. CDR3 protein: CASSLGEAGGYTF. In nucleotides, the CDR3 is TGTGCCAGCTCGCTTGGGGAGGCTGGTGGCTACACCTTC.

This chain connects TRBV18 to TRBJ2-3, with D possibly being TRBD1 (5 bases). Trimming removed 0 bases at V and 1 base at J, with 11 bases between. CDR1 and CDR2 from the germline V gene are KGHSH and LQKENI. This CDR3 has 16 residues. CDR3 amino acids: CASSPPQGFGTDTQYF. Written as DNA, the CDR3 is TGTGCCAGCTCACCACCCCAGGGATTTGGCACAGATACGCAGTATTTT. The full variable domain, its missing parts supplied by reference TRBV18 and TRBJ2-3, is NAGVMQNPRHLVRRRGQEARLRCSPMKGHSHVYWYRQLPEEGLKFMVYLQKENIIDESGMPKERFSAEFPKEGPSILRIQQVVRGDSAAYFCASSPPQGFGTDTQYFGPGTRLTVL.

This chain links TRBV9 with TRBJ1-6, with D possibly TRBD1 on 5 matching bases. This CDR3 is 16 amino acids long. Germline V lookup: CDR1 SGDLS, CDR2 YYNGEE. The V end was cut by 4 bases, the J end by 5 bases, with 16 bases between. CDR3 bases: TGTGCCAGCAGCCCCCGAGGGAGGGGTAATAATTCACCCCTCCACTTT. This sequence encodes CASSPRGRGNNSPLHF.

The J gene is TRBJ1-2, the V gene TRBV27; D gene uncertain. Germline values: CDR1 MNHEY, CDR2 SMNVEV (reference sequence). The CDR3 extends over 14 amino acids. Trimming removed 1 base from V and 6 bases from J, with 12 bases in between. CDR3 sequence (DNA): TGTGCCAGCAGTTTATGGCCCTCCGGGGATGGCTACACCTTC. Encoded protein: CASSLWPSGDGYTF.

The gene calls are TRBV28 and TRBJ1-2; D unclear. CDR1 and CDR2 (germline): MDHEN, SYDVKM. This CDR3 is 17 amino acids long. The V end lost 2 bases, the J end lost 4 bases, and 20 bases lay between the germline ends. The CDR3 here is CASSLPVRMGARYGYTF. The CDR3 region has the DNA TGTGCCAGCAGTTTACCGGTCCGGATGGGAGCCCGCTATGGCTACACCTTC.

In DNA, the CDR3 is TGTGCCAGTAGTATACGTGCCGACAGGGGCTTGGAGACCCAGTACTTC. It yields the protein CASSIRADRGLETQYF. The chain has TRBV19 and TRBJ2-5; TRBD1 aligns across 8 bases. Germline lookup yields CDR1 LNHDA and CDR2 SQIVND (reference sequence). Losses at the gene ends were 2 bases for V and 5 bases for J; bases not matched to a gene: 10. The CDR3 consists of 16 residues.

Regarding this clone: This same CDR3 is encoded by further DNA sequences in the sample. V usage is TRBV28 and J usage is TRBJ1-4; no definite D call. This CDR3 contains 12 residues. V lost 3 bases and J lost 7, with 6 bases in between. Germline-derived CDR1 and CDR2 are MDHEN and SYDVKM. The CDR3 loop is CASSFPGEKLFF. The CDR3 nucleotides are TGTGCCAGCAGTTTCCCGGGTGAAAAACTGTTTTTT.

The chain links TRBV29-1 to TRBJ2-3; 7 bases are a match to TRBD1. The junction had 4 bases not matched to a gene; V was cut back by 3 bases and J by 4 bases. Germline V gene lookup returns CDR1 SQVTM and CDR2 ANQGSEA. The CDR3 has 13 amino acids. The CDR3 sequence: CSVDPTGPDTQYF. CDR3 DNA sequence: TGCAGCGTTGACCCGACAGGGCCAGATACGCAGTATTTT.

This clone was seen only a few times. The chain's CDR3 is CASSYGGTLNNEQFF. CDR3 DNA: TGTGCCAGCAGTTACGGCGGGACTCTAAACAATGAGCAGTTCTTC. This rearrangement joins TRBV6-6 to TRBJ2-1, with D perhaps TRBD2 (6 bases). Germline assignment: CDR1 MNHNY and CDR2 SVGAGI (reference sequence). Trimming shortened V by 2 bases and J by 5 bases, and 13 bases separated the two germline ends. The CDR3 is 15 amino acids.

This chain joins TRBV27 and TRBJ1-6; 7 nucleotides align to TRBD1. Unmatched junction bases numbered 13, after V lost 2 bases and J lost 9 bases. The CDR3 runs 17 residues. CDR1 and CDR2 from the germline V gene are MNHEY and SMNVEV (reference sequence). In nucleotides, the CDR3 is TGTGCCAGCAGTTTACATAGGAGACAGGGTTCAATTTCACCCCTCCACTTT. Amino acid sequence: CASSLHRRQGSISPLHF.